The 14 T cell receptor beta chains below all came from one sample that was sequenced in a study of breast tumors, draining lymph nodes, adjacent tissues. From the multiplex PCR reads, TCRdb called clonotypes with MiXCR, one entry per CDR3 protein. The table has fewer than 250,000 distinct CDR3 sequences, around 32% seen once. Breast cancer patients provided tissue from their axillary draining lymph nodes. Sequencing input: axillary lymph node tissue. These receptors came from a female donor with breast cancer. Some clones in this sample may be carry-over from other donors' samples.

This clonotype appeared many times. The chain's CDR3 is CASSLDRSTDTQYF. CDR3 nucleotides: TGCGCCAGCAGCTTGGACAGGAGCACAGATACGCAGTATTTT. The chain employs TRBV5-1 and TRBJ2-3; possibly TRBD1 for D (5 bases). The CDR3 covers 14 residues. The germline V gene has CDR1 SGHRS and CDR2 YFSETQ. V lost 0 bases and J 0 bases, leaving 5 bases between the germline ends.

Ten or more counts support this clonotype. The chain links TRBV7-2 to TRBJ1-4, with D unclear. This CDR3 spans 15 amino acids. V was clipped by 3 bases and J by 1 base, with 9 bases between them. Germline loops: CDR1 SGHTA, CDR2 FQGNSA. The CDR3 DNA reads TGTGCCAGCAGCTTTTCGTTAGGAACTAATGAAAAACTGTTTTTT. This encodes CASSFSLGTNEKLFF.

This clonotype was counted ten times or more. CDR3 DNA: TGTGCCAGCAGCTTCCGGGACTATGGCTACACCTTC. Protein product: CASSFRDYGYTF. The chain joins TRBV7-9 to TRBJ1-2; D is ambiguous. The V and J ends lost 3 bases and 3 bases respectively, with 5 bases between them. CDR1 is SEHNR, CDR2 FQNEAQ, per germline (reference sequence). This CDR3 has 12 amino acids.

This clonotype was seen ten or more times. V is TRBV20-1 and J is TRBJ2-5; 7 bases align to TRBD2. Germline CDR1 is DFQATT and CDR2 is SNEGSKA (reference sequence). The junction had 7 bases not matched to a gene; V was cut back by 3 bases and J by 3 bases. The CDR3 loop spans 14 amino acids. Here the CDR3 DNA reads TGCAGTGCTAGTACGGCGGGAGAGGAAGAGACCCAGTACTTC. This gives the protein CSASTAGEEETQYF.

This clonotype was recorded many times. CDR3 sequence (DNA): TGTGCCAGCAGCTGGGACAGGGAGGTCAATAATTCACCCCTCCACTTT. Amino acids: CASSWDREVNNSPLHF. The J gene is TRBJ1-6, the V gene TRBV6-5; 9 nucleotides match TRBD1. Germline-derived CDR1 and CDR2 are MNHEY and SVGAGI. The CDR3 spans 16 residues. With 6 bases clipped from V and 5 bases from J, the junction kept 8 bases outside the gene matches.

This sequence joins TRBV28 and TRBJ2-3, with 15 positions matching TRBD2. This CDR3 contains 17 residues. In germline, CDR1 is MDHEN, CDR2 SYDVKM. J lost 5 bases, V lost 1 base, and 4 bases had no gene match. The CDR3 spells CASSLSWGLAGGDTQYF. The CDR3, as DNA: TGTGCCAGCAGTTTATCCTGGGGACTAGCGGGGGGAGATACGCAGTATTTT.

This clonotype has only one observation. V and J are TRBV19 and TRBJ1-5; TRBD1 might be the D (5 bases). The V gene's germline CDR1 is LNHDA and CDR2 SQIVND (reference sequence). CDR3 length: 19 residues. Deletions cut 3 bases from V and 14 bases from J, with 35 bases between. CDR3 sequence: CASSIHRTNRAGARGNEHF. CDR3 bases: TGTGCCAGTAGTATCCATCGGACAAACAGAGCGGGAGCGAGAGGGAATGAGCATTTT.

In this sample, this clonotype turned up many times. The rearrangement uses TRBV7-3 and TRBJ2-6; TRBD2 agrees at 12 bases. The junction had 8 bases not matched to a gene; V was cut back by 5 bases and J by 3 bases. The CDR3 runs to 18 residues. The germline V gene has CDR1 SGHTA and CDR2 FQGTGA. CDR3 sequence reads: CASSLTSGSLGGANVLTF. The CDR3 DNA follows: TGTGCCAGCAGCCTGACTAGCGGGAGTTTAGGTGGGGCCAACGTCCTGACTTTC.

This clonotype was observed at least ten times. The chain employs TRBV19 and TRBJ1-2, with D uncertain. From germline, CDR1 is LNHDA and CDR2 SQIVND (reference sequence). The V gene lost 6 bases and the J gene lost 7 bases, with 15 bases spanning the gap. This CDR3 has 13 amino acids. CDR3 bases: TGTGCCAGTAGGGACGACGGGAGGTCTGGCTACACCTTC. The encoded protein is CASRDDGRSGYTF.

This clonotype was seen at least ten times. A read error is possible here, since a much larger clone lies one base away. This sequence joins TRBV20-1 and TRBJ2-5, with 9 bases identical to TRBD2. CDR3 length: 12 residues. In germline, CDR1 is DFQATT, CDR2 SNEGSKA (reference sequence). The CDR3 spells CSATSSGETPYF. The DNA of the CDR3 is TGCAGTGCTACCTCTAGCGGGGAGACCCCGTACTTC.

This clonotype was found many times. The V and J genes are TRBV11-3 and TRBJ2-7, with D perhaps matching TRBD2 (6 bases). Trimming removed 2 bases from V and 1 base from J, with 12 bases in between. This CDR3 region has 15 residues. The V gene's germline CDR1 is SGHNT and CDR2 YENEEA. CDR3: CASSLYSRGSYEQYF. CDR3 nucleotides: TGTGCCAGCAGCTTATACAGTCGGGGGTCCTACGAGCAGTACTTC.

This clonotype occurred a few times. V is TRBV6-2 or TRBV6-3 and J is TRBJ2-3; 12 bases are shared with TRBD2. CDR1 and CDR2 (germline): MNHEY, SVGEGT. V lost 7 bases to trimming and J lost 4 bases; unmatched junction nucleotides: 9. The CDR3 covers 16 residues. Here the CDR3 reads CASISRGLAGPDTQYF. The CDR3 nucleotides read TGTGCCAGCATTTCTAGAGGACTAGCGGGACCAGATACGCAGTATTTT.

The table lists this clonotype with a count of one. The conserved final phenylalanine or tryptophan is absent from the CDR3, which likely points to a read error. This chain joins TRBV27 and TRBJ1-2; 10 nucleotides match TRBD1. Trimming at V came to 5 bases and at J to 8 bases, leaving 11 bases not matched to a gene. This CDR3 spans 15 amino acids. Germline CDR1 MNHEY, CDR2 SMNVEV (reference sequence). The CDR3, as DNA: TGTGCCAGCAGTCTCCAGACAGGGGGCGCGGGAGGCTACACCCTC. This gives the protein CASSLQTGGAGGYTL.

This clonotype was seen ten or more times. This chain connects TRBV4-1 to TRBJ2-7; D unresolved. CDR1 MGHRA and CDR2 YSYEKL come from the germline V gene. V lost 1 base and J 2 bases, leaving 9 bases between the germline ends. This CDR3 comprises 14 residues. CDR3 sequence (DNA): TGCGCCAGCAGCCAAGCGGGCTACGCCTACGAGCAGTACTTC. It translates to CASSQAGYAYEQYF.